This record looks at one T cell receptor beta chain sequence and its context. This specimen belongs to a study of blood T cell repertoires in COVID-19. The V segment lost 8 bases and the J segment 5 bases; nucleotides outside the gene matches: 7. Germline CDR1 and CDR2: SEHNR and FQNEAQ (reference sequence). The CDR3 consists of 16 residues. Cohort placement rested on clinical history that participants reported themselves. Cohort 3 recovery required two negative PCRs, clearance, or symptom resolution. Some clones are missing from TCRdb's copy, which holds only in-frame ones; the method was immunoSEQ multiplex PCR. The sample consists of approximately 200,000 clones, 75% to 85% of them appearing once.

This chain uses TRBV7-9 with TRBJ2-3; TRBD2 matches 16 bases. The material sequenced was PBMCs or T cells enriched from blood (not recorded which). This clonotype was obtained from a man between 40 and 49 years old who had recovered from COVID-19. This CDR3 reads CASDLGLAGGIDTQYF. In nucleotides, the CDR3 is TGTGCCAGCGACCTGGGACTAGCGGGAGGGATAGATACGCAGTATTTT.